Presented here are 7 T cell receptor beta chains from one specimen sequenced in a study of cytomegalovirus exposure and HLA in healthy donors. Both 60 Vbeta primers and 13 Jbeta primers went into the PCR. Repertoires were generated with immunoSEQ multiplex PCR, while TCRdb's copy carries only in-frame clones and drops some. The table lists approximately 110,000 clones, approximately 80% of them singletons. The sequencing sample was made of PBMCs. The receptors here all came from a man aged 35 to 55 in good health and CMV-seronegative.

The V call is TRBV2, the J call TRBJ2-2, with TRBD2 identical over 10 bases. The germline V gene encodes CDR1 SNHLY and CDR2 FYNNEI. The CDR3 loop spans 14 amino acids. Trimming took 7 bases from V and 4 from J; bases not matched to a gene: 3. The CDR3 DNA follows: TGTGCCAGCAAGTGGACTAGCGGCACCGGGGAGCTGTTTTTT. This gives the protein CASKWTSGTGELFF.

V gene TRBV7-8 combines with J gene TRBJ1-3; D not resolved. With 7 bases removed from V and 1 base from J, the gap between germline ends came to 14 bases. Germline-derived CDR1 and CDR2 are SGHVS and FQNEAQ. This CDR3 contains 15 residues. The CDR3 DNA reads TGTGCCAGCACCCCAGCCTACGGGTCTGGAAACACCATATATTTT. Translation: CASTPAYGSGNTIYF.

The rearrangement uses TRBV28 and TRBJ2-7; D is undetermined. There are 16 residues in the CDR3. The germline V and J ends were trimmed by 4 bases and 0 bases, with 16 bases remaining between them. Germline V CDR1 and CDR2: MDHEN, SYDVKM. In DNA, the CDR3 is TGTGCCAGCAGTTCTAAAATGGGCCTTAGCTCCTACGAGCAGTACTTC. Residues: CASSSKMGLSSYEQYF.

The CDR3 DNA is TGTGCCAGCAGCTTTGTTGGGGGGGCGGCCTACAATGAGCAGTTCTTC. This sequence encodes CASSFVGGAAYNEQFF. This rearrangement joins TRBV7-2 to TRBJ2-1, with D maybe TRBD2 (7 bases). The V and J ends lost 3 bases and 2 bases respectively, with 14 bases between them. This CDR3 has 16 amino acids. From germline, CDR1 is SGHTA and CDR2 FQGNSA. Full variable domain (remainder filled in from reference TRBV7-2 and TRBJ2-1): GAGVSQSPSNKVTEKGKDVELRCDPISGHTALYWYRQSLGQGLEFLIYFQGNSAPDKSGLPSDRFSAERTGGSVSTLTIQRTQQEDSAVYLCASSFVGGAAYNEQFFGPGTRLTVL.

This clone has a handful of counts. This chain connects TRBV5-5 to TRBJ1-6, with 7 bases lining up with TRBD1. The germline V gene encodes CDR1 SGHKS and CDR2 YYEKEE (reference sequence). The CDR3 is made up of 15 amino acids. The V and J ends lost 2 bases and 7 bases, in that order; junction bases with no gene match: 6. The CDR3 coding sequence is TGTGCCAGCAGCTTCTCGACAGGGAGAAATTCACCCCTCCACTTT. This translates into CASSFSTGRNSPLHF.

The chain links TRBV19 to TRBJ1-5; D not certain. The CDR3 is 14 amino acids. The V gene lost 3 bases and the J gene lost 5 bases, with 11 bases spanning the gap. Germline V gene sequence: CDR1 LNHDA, CDR2 SQIVND (reference sequence). CDR3 protein: CASSISGGYQPQHF. The CDR3 DNA reads TGTGCCAGTAGTATTTCGGGCGGGTATCAGCCCCAGCATTTT.

The chain employs TRBV12-5 and TRBJ1-3; 10 nucleotides match TRBD1. CDR1 is LGHNT, CDR2 FRNRAP, per germline. Trimming at V came to 1 base and at J to 4 bases, leaving 4 bases not matched to a gene. The CDR3 is made up of 16 amino acids. The chain's CDR3 is CASGLGQGARGNTIYF. CDR3 nucleotides: TGTGCTAGTGGTTTGGGACAGGGGGCGCGGGGAAACACCATATATTTT.